Included here is one TCR beta chain sequence, with context. No antigen is known for it. V dropped 7 bases and J dropped 8; count of bases not matched to a gene: 2. Germline CDR1 SQVTM, CDR2 ANQGSEA. The CDR3 has 12 amino acids. immunoSEQ v3.0 was run at survey level. Sequencing was performed with immunoSEQ multiplex PCR; in TCRdb, only in-frame clones are kept and a portion is missing. The profile shows about 21,000 clones, more than 75% of them singletons. This sample is part of a study of long-term antiretroviral therapy in people with HIV. Study-wide context: The immediate-ART recommendation dates to 2015, and the earliest samples predate it by about a decade. Broader study findings: Diversity increased after ART yet remained lower than in transplant donor controls. HIV repertoires spanned tighter CDR3 length ranges than controls did. Dominating the repertoire at all time points were the clones that expanded before ART.

The specimen was unsorted PBMCs, collected 2.3 years after starting antiretroviral therapy. The chain recombines TRBV29-1 with TRBJ2-2; 12 nucleotides line up with TRBD2. The clonotype originates from a man aged 55 to 69 with HIV. CDR3 sequence: CSGGLAGGELFF. DNA for the CDR3: TGCAGCGGCGGACTAGCGGGAGGGGAGCTGTTTTTT.